This TCR beta chain was captured in a study of blood T cells in healthy people across ages. Study in general: Per two T cells, about one barcoded beta molecule was captured through template switching.

This clonotype was seen more than once but under ten times. Its target is unknown. Sample-barcoded 5' priming and a J-beta primer mix drove a second PCR of roughly 6 to 12 cycles. TCRdb re-analysed the 5' RACE reads in MiXCR, keeping a single row per CDR3 protein. Among over 1.5 million distinct CDR3 sequences listed, less than 50% were seen once. Germline V CDR1 and CDR2: DFQATT, SNEGSKA (reference sequence). The ends were cut back, 4 bases at V and 6 bases at J, with 20 bases in the middle. The CDR3 consists of 15 residues. Whole-study results and caveats: Not knowing donor CMV status may have confounded expanded clonotype changes. PBMCs went unsorted, and a conclusive naive versus antigen-experienced comparison was therefore prevented. Diversity estimates drawn from one million T cells were deemed underestimates.

The clonotype was recovered from a woman aged 40 to 55 in good health. The chain is built from TRBV20-1 and TRBJ2-3; D assignment may be TRBD1 or TRBD2 (6 bases each). The sample consisted of blood. The chain's CDR3 is CSATKGGGLTDTQYF. The CDR3 DNA reads as TGCAGTGCTACCAAGGGGGGCGGTTTGACGGATACGCAGTATTTT.